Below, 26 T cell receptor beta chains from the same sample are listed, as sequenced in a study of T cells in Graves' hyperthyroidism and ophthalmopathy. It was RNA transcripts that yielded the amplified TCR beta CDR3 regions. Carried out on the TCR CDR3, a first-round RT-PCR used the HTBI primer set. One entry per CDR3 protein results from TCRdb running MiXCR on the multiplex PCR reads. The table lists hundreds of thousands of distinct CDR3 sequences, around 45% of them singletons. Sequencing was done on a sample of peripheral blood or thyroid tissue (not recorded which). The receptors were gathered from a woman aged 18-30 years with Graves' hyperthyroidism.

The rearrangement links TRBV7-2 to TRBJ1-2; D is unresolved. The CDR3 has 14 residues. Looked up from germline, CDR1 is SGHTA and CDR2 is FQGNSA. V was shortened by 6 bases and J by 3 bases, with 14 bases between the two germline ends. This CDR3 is CASSLSQAHYGYTF. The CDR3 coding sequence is TGTGCCAGCAGTTTATCACAAGCTCACTATGGCTACACCTTC.

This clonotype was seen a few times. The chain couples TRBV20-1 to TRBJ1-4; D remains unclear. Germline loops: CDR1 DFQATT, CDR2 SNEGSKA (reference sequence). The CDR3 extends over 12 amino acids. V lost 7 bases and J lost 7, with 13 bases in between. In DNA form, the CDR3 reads TGCAGTGTTTACACAGACGGTGAAAAACTGTTTTTT. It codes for CSVYTDGEKLFF.

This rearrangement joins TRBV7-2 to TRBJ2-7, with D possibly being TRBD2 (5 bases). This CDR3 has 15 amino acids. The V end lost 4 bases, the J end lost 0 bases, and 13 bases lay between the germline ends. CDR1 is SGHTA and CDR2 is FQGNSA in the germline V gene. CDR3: CASSSGSLSSYEQYF. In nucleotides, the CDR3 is TGTGCCAGCAGCTCGGGGTCCCTCAGCTCCTACGAGCAGTACTTC.

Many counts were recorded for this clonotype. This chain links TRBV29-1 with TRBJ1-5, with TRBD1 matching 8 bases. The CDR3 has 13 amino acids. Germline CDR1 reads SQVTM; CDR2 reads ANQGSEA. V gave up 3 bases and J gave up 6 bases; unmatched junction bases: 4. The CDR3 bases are TGCAGCGTTGAGATCGACAGGGGTCAGCCCCAGCATTTT. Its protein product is CSVEIDRGQPQHF.

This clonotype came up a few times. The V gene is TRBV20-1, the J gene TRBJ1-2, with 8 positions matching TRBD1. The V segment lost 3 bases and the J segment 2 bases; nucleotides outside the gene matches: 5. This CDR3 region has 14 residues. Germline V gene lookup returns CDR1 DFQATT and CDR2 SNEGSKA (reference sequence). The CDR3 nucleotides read TGCAGTGCTAGGGGCCGGGACAGGAACTATGGCTACACCTTC. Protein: CSARGRDRNYGYTF.

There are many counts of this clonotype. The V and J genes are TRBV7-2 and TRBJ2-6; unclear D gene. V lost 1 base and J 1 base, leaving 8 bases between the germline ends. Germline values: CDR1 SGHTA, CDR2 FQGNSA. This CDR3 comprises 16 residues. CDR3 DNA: TGTGCCAGCAGCTTAGTACCAACTTCTGGGGCCAACGTCCTGACTTTC. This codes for CASSLVPTSGANVLTF.

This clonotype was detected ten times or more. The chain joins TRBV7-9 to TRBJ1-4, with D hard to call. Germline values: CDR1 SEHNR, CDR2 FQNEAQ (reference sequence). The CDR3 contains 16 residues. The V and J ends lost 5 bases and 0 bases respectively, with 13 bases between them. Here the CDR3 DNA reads TGTGCCAGCAGCAATGGACCCTCTGCAACTAATGAAAAACTGTTTTTT. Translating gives CASSNGPSATNEKLFF. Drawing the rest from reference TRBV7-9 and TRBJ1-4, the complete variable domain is DTGVSQNPRHKITKRGQNVTFRCDPISEHNRLYWYRQTLGQGPEFLTYFQNEAQLEKSRLLSDRFSAERPKGSFSTLEIQRTEQGDSAMYLCASSNGPSATNEKLFFGSGTQLSVL.

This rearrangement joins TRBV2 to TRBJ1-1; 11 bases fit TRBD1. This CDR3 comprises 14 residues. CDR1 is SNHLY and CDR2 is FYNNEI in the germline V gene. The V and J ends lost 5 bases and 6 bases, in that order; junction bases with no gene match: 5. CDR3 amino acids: CASSRTGGVSEAFF. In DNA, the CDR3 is TGTGCCAGCAGTAGGACAGGGGGCGTTTCTGAAGCTTTCTTT.

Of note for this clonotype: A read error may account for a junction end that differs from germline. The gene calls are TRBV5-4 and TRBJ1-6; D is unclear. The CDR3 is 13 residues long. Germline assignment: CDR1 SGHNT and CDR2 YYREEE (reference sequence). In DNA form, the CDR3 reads TGTGCCAGCAGCTTGGCGGCGCGACCACCCCCCCACTTT. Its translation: CASSLAARPPPHF.

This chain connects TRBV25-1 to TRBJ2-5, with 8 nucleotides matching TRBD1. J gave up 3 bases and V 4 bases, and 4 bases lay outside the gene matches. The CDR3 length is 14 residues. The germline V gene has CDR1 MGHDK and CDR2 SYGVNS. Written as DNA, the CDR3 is TGTGCCAGCAGTGCAACGACAGGGGAAGAGACCCAGTACTTC. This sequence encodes CASSATTGEETQYF.

This CDR3 is CSVVRTGYGYTF. The CDR3, as DNA: TGCAGCGTCGTGAGGACAGGCTATGGCTACACCTTC. V is TRBV29-1 and J is TRBJ1-2, with 7 bases fitting TRBD1. The ends lost 6 bases at V and 4 bases at J; junction bases unmatched: 5. The CDR3 runs to 12 residues. Germline-derived CDR1 and CDR2 are SQVTM and ANQGSEA.

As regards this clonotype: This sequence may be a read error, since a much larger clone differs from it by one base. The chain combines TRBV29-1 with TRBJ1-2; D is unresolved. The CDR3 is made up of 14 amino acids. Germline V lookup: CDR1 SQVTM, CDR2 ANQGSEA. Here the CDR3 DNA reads TGCAGCGTTCTGAGTCAGCAAAAAAACTATGGCTACGCCTTC. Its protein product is CSVLSQQKNYGYAF.

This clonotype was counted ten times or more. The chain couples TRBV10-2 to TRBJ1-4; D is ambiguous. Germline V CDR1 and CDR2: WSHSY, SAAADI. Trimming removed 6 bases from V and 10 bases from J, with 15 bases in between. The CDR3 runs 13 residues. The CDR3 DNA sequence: TGCGCCAGCAGCCCTAGGACCGGAGGAAAACTGTTTTTT. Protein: CASSPRTGGKLFF.

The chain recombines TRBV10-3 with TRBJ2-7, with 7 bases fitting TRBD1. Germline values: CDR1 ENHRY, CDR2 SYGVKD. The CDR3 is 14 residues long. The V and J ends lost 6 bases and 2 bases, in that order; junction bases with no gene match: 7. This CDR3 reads CAIRRTGTPYEQYF. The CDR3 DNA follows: TGTGCCATCAGGAGGACAGGTACCCCCTACGAGCAGTACTTC.

The CDR3 protein is CATSDWRQGKTQYF. The CDR3 coding sequence is TGTGCCACCAGTGATTGGAGACAGGGGAAGACCCAGTACTTC. The rearrangement joins TRBV24-1 to TRBJ2-5; 8 bases agree with TRBD1. V shed 2 bases and J 6 bases; nucleotides not matched to a gene: 4. The CDR3 has 14 amino acids. The V gene's germline CDR1 is KGHDR and CDR2 SFDVKD.

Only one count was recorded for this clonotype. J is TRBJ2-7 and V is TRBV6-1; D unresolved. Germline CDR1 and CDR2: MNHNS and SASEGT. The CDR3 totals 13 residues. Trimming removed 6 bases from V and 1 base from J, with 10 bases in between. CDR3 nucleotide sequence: TGTGCCAGCAGCCACCCCGGATCCTACGAGCAGTACTTC. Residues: CASSHPGSYEQYF.

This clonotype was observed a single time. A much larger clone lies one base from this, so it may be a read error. The DNA of the CDR3 is TGCAGCGTTGCGGCAGCGATAGACACTGAAGCTTTCTTT. Protein sequence: CSVAAAIDTEAFF. The chain links TRBV29-1 to TRBJ1-1; D unclear. The ends were cut back, 4 bases at V and 3 bases at J, with 12 bases in the middle. This CDR3 is built from 13 residues. Per the germline V gene, CDR1 is SQVTM and CDR2 is ANQGSEA. The full variable domain, with the rest looked up from reference TRBV29-1 and TRBJ1-1, is SAVISQKPSRDICQRGTSLTIQCQVDSQVTMMFWYRQQPGQSLTLIATANQGSEATYESGFVIDKFPISRPNLTFSTLTVSNMSPEDSSIYLCSVAAAIDTEAFFGQGTRLTVV.

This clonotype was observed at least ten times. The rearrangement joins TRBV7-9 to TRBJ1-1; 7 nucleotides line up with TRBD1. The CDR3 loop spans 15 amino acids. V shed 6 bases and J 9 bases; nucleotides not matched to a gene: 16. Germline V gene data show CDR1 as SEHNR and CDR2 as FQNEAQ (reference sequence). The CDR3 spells CASSPLYRGGGQAFF. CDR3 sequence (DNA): TGTGCCAGCAGTCCCCTCTACAGGGGTGGGGGCCAAGCTTTCTTT.

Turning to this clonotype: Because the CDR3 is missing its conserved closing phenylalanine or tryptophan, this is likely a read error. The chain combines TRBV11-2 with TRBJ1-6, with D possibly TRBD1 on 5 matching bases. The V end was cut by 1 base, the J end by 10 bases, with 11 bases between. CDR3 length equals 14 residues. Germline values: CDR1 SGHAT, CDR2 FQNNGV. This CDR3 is CASSLGGSESPLHL. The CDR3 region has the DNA TGTGCCAGCAGCTTAGGGGGCAGTGAATCACCCCTCCACCTT.

CDR3 in amino acids: CSARGSTGASYEQYF. For the CDR3, the DNA is TGCAGTGCTAGGGGATCTACAGGGGCCTCCTACGAGCAGTACTTC. The chain employs TRBV20-1 and TRBJ2-7; the match to TRBD1 covers 7 bases. The CDR3 is 15 amino acids. In germline, CDR1 is DFQATT, CDR2 SNEGSKA (reference sequence). V trimming: 3 bases; J trimming: 0 bases; junction bases outside the gene matches: 8.

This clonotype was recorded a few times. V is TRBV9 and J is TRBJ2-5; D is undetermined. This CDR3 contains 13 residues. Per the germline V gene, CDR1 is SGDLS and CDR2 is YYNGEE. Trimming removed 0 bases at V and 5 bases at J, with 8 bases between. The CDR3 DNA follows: TGTGCCAGCAGCGTAGTAAGTGGGGAGACCCAGTACTTC. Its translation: CASSVVSGETQYF. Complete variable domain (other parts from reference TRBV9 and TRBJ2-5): DSGVTQTPKHLITATGQRVTLRCSPRSGDLSVYWYQQSLDQGLQFLIQYYNGEERAKGNILERFSAQQFPDLHSELNLSSLELGDSALYFCASSVVSGETQYFGPGTRLLVL.

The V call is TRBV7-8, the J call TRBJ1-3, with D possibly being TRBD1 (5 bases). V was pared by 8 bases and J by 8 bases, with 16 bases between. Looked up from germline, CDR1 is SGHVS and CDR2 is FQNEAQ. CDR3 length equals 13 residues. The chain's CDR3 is CASSKGRGDTIYF. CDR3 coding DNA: TGTGCCAGCTCCAAGGGGCGAGGGGACACCATATATTTT.

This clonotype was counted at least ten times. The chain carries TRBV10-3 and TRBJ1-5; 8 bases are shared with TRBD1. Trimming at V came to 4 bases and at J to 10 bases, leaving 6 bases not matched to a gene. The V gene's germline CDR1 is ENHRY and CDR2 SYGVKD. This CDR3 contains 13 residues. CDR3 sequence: CAISGTGGSPQHF. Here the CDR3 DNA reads TGTGCCATCAGTGGAACAGGGGGATCTCCCCAGCATTTT.

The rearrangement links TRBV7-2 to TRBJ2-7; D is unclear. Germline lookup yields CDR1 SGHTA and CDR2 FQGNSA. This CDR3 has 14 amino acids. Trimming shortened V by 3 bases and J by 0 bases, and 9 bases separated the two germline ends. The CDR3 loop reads CASSFYPASYEQYF. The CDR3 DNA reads TGTGCCAGCAGCTTCTATCCAGCCTCCTACGAGCAGTACTTC.

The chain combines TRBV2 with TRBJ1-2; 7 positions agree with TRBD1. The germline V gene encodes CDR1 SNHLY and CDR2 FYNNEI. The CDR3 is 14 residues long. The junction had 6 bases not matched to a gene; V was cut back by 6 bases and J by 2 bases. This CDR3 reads CASRLAGGNYGYTF. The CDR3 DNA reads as TGTGCCAGCAGATTAGCAGGGGGGAACTATGGCTACACCTTC.

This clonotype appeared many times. CDR3 region: CASSLRGPEETQYF. CDR3 coding DNA: TGTGCCAGCAGCTTACGCGGGCCAGAAGAGACCCAGTACTTC. The gene calls are TRBV7-9 and TRBJ2-5; D is perhaps TRBD2 (5 bases). Germline CDR1 and CDR2: SEHNR and FQNEAQ (reference sequence). The CDR3 is made up of 14 amino acids. V lost 2 bases, J lost 3 bases, and 10 bases lay in between. Supplemented by reference TRBV7-9 and TRBJ2-5, the full variable domain reads DTGVSQNPRHKITKRGQNVTFRCDPISEHNRLYWYRQTLGQGPEFLTYFQNEAQLEKSRLLSDRFSAERPKGSFSTLEIQRTEQGDSAMYLCASSLRGPEETQYFGPGTRLLVL.